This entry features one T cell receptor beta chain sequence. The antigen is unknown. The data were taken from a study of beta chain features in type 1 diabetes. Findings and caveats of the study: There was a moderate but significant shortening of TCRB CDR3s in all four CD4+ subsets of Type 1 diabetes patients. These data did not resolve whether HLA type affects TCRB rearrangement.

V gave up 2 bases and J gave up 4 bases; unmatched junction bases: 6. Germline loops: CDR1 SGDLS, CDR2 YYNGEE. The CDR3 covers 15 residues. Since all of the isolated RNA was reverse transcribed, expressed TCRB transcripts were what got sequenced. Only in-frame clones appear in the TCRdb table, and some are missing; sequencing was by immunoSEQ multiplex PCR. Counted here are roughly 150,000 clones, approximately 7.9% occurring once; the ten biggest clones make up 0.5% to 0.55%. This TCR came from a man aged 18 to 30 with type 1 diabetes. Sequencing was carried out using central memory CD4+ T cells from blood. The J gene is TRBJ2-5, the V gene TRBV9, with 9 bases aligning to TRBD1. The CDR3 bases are TGTGCCAGCAGCGTTGAACAGGGGGCGGGAGAGACCCAGTACTTC. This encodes CASSVEQGAGETQYF.